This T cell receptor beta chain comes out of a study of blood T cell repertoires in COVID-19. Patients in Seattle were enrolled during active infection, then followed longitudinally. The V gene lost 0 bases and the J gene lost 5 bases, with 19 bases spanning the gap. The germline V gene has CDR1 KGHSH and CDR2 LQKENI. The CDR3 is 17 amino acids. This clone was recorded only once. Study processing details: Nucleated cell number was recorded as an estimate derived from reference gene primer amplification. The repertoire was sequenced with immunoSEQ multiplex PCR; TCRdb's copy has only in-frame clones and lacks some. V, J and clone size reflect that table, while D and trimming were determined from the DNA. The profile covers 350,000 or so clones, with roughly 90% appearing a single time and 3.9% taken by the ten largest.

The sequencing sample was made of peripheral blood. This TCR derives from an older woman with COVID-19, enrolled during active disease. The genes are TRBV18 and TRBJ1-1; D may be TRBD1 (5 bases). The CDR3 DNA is TGTGCCAGCTCACCACCGAGGACACCCCAGAGATGGACTGAAGCTTTCTTT. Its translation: CASSPPRTPQRWTEAFF.